Below are 8 T cell receptor beta chains sequenced from a single sample in a study of T cell responses to AZD1222 COVID-19 vaccine. Measured with immunoSEQ multiplex PCR; TCRdb has only the in-frame clones, and not every one. The profile shows 65,000 to 95,000 clones, 80% of them singletons. The source material was peripheral blood, sampled on day 0 of AZD1222 vaccination. The receptors here all came from an adult in good health.

The chain is built from TRBV6-5 and TRBJ1-1, with no clear D. The CDR3 loop spans 11 amino acids. The germline gives CDR1 MNHEY, CDR2 SVGAGI. V gave up 7 bases and J gave up 1 base, with 4 bases separating them. The CDR3 DNA follows: TGTGCCAGCACAGCGAACACTGAAGCTTTCTTT. It encodes CASTANTEAFF.

The V and J genes are TRBV7-9 and TRBJ1-2; 8 nucleotides line up with TRBD1. J gave up 8 bases and V 4 bases, and 6 bases lay outside the gene matches. This CDR3 region has 13 residues. Germline assignment: CDR1 SEHNR and CDR2 FQNEAQ (reference sequence). CDR3 sequence reads: CASSYTGGWGYTF. The CDR3 DNA reads TGTGCCAGCAGCTACACAGGGGGTTGGGGCTACACCTTC.

The rearrangement joins TRBV19 to TRBJ1-5, with TRBD1 matching 7 bases. The CDR3 is made up of 15 amino acids. V was pared by 3 bases and J by 0 bases, with 2 bases of the junction left unmatched. In germline, CDR1 is LNHDA, CDR2 SQIVND (reference sequence). In nucleotides, the CDR3 is TGTGCCAGTAGTATTGGGACAGCTAGCAATCAGCCCCAGCATTTT. Translated: CASSIGTASNQPQHF. The variable domain in full, with the rest retrieved from reference TRBV19 and TRBJ1-5, is DGGITQSPKYLFRKEGQNVTLSCEQNLNHDAMYWYRQDPGQGLRLIYYSQIVNDFQKGDIAEGYSVSREKKESFPLTVTSAQKNPTAFYLCASSIGTASNQPQHFGDGTRLSIL.

The chain is built from TRBV2 and TRBJ1-6, with D maybe TRBD1 (6 bases). V shed 4 bases and J shed 10 bases, with 11 bases lying between them. Looked up from germline, CDR1 is SNHLY and CDR2 is FYNNEI. The CDR3 has 13 amino acids. For the CDR3, the DNA is TGTGCCAGCAGTGCGGGACAACGGTCACCCCTCCACTTT. It specifies CASSAGQRSPLHF.

The chain carries TRBV7-6 and TRBJ1-6; no clear D gene. CDR1 is SGHVS and CDR2 is FNYEAQ in the germline V gene. The germline V and J ends were trimmed by 0 bases and 8 bases, with 5 bases remaining between them. The CDR3 loop spans 13 amino acids. The CDR3 DNA reads as TGTGCCAGCAGCTTAGCGAGGGATTCACCCCTCCACTTT. Translated, it gives CASSLARDSPLHF.

The chain is built from TRBV29-1 and TRBJ2-2; D is ambiguous. The CDR3 covers 11 residues. Trimming took off 5 bases at V and 7 bases at J, with 8 bases between the two ends. Germline CDR1 is SQVTM and CDR2 is ANQGSEA. CDR3 coding DNA: TGCAGCGTTTTCTCTAGCGGGGAGCTGTTTTTT. Its protein is CSVFSSGELFF.

The chain recombines TRBV9 with TRBJ2-6; D gene ambiguous. The CDR3 is 18 amino acids. The germline V gene encodes CDR1 SGDLS and CDR2 YYNGEE. Trimming cost V 3 bases and J 4 bases, with 20 bases left between them. CDR3 residues: CASSAGSTHYPGANVLTF. The CDR3 nucleotides are TGTGCCAGCAGCGCTGGATCGACTCATTATCCCGGGGCCAACGTCCTGACTTTC. The full variable domain, completed using reference TRBV9 and TRBJ2-6, is DSGVTQTPKHLITATGQRVTLRCSPRSGDLSVYWYQQSLDQGLQFLIQYYNGEERAKGNILERFSAQQFPDLHSELNLSSLELGDSALYFCASSAGSTHYPGANVLTFGAGSRLTVL.

In this sample, this clone turned up a few times. V and J are TRBV27 and TRBJ2-1; D may correspond to TRBD1 or TRBD2 (5 bases each). Trimming took 9 bases from V and 0 from J, leaving 15 bases between them. The CDR3 extends over 15 amino acids. The germline CDR1 and CDR2 sequences are MNHEY and SMNVEV (reference sequence). The CDR3 protein is CASCPVGTSYNEQFF. The CDR3 DNA is TGTGCCAGTTGCCCGGTGGGGACCTCCTACAATGAGCAGTTCTTC.